The 20 T cell receptor beta chains below all came from one sample that was sequenced in a study of regulatory T cells in long-lasting Graves disease. In building TCR beta libraries, iRepertoire HTBI primers were used together with Arm-PCR of CDR3 regions. TCRdb reprocessed the multiplex PCR reads with MiXCR, giving one entry per CDR3 protein. The table records a few hundred thousand distinct CDR3 sequences, 20% to 30% of them present only once. The time point: persistent/refractory GD, antithyroid drugs over 5 years with positive TRAb. Scientists built the TCR library using RNA that was extracted from PBMCs. Sequencing used peripheral blood mononuclear cells (PBMCs), obtained when the disease was refractory, from a patient treated with antithyroid drugs. These TCRs come from a female donor with Graves disease.

This chain joins TRBV20-1 and TRBJ2-7, with D possibly matching TRBD1 (6 bases). The CDR3 runs to 14 residues. CDR1 and CDR2 from the germline V gene are DFQATT and SNEGSKA (reference sequence). With 3 bases removed from V and 0 bases from J, the gap between germline ends came to 12 bases. The CDR3 DNA is TGCAGTGCTAGTGGACAGCTTAACTCCTACGAGCAGTACTTC. Its protein is CSASGQLNSYEQYF.

This clonotype has only a few counts. The chain carries TRBV4-2 and TRBJ1-2; TRBD1 matches 7 bases. Trimming cost V 0 bases and J 2 bases; bases outside gene matches: 3. The germline V gene has CDR1 LGHNA and CDR2 YNFKEQ. The CDR3 consists of 15 residues. The chain's CDR3 is CASSQETGTNYGYTF. CDR3 DNA sequence: TGTGCCAGCAGCCAAGAGACAGGGACCAACTATGGCTACACCTTC.

This clonotype was counted only a few times. The CDR3 is CASSDEETQYF. The CDR3 nucleotides are TGTGCCAGCAGCGACGAAGAGACCCAGTACTTC. This sequence joins TRBV7-2 and TRBJ2-5; D remains unclear. Germline-derived CDR1 and CDR2 are SGHTA and FQGNSA. The CDR3 contains 11 residues. The germline V and J ends were trimmed by 5 bases and 3 bases, with 4 bases remaining between them.

This clonotype was counted only a few times. This chain connects TRBV30 to TRBJ1-4, with 7 bases aligning to TRBD1. The V segment lost 6 bases and the J segment 6 bases; nucleotides outside the gene matches: 10. CDR1 and CDR2 from the germline V gene are GTSNPN and SVGIG (reference sequence). This CDR3 has 14 residues. The CDR3 sequence: CACQLRGLDEKLFF. Written as DNA, the CDR3 is TGTGCCTGCCAACTCAGGGGGTTGGATGAAAAACTGTTTTTT.

V usage is TRBV9 and J usage is TRBJ1-2; perhaps TRBD1 as D (6 bases). The CDR3 extends over 13 amino acids. Germline lookup yields CDR1 SGDLS and CDR2 YYNGEE. V dropped 0 bases and J dropped 8 bases, with 11 bases sitting between them. CDR3 bases: TGTGCCAGCAGCGTAGGCAGGGGTATAGGCTACACCTTC. Encoded protein: CASSVGRGIGYTF.

This clonotype has ten or more counts. The chain recombines TRBV7-6 with TRBJ1-1; D is unresolved. The CDR3 loop spans 13 amino acids. The germline V gene has CDR1 SGHVS and CDR2 FNYEAQ. Trimming removed 5 bases from V and 1 base from J, with 8 bases in between. CDR3 amino acids: CASSTKTNTEAFF. The DNA for the CDR3 is TGTGCCAGCAGCACCAAAACGAACACTGAAGCTTTCTTT.

V and J are TRBV6-2 or TRBV6-3 and TRBJ2-1; D call uncertain. The length of the CDR3 is 14 residues. Trimming shortened V by 1 base and J by 9 bases, and 13 bases separated the two germline ends. Germline V CDR1 and CDR2: MNHEY, SVGEGT. CDR3 sequence: CASSYFIGASEQFF. The CDR3 DNA sequence: TGTGCCAGCAGTTACTTTATCGGAGCCTCTGAGCAGTTCTTC.

The chain's CDR3 is CASSLDRDGELFF. As DNA, the CDR3 is TGTGCCAGCAGCTTAGACAGGGACGGGGAGCTGTTTTTT. This rearrangement joins TRBV7-9 to TRBJ2-2; a possible D gene is TRBD1 (6 bases). The CDR3 sequence is 13 residues long. Trimming cost V 1 base and J 7 bases, with 7 bases left between them. Germline-derived CDR1 and CDR2 are SEHNR and FQNEAQ (reference sequence).

This sequence joins TRBV5-4 and TRBJ2-4; D possibly corresponds to TRBD2 (6 bases). With 4 bases removed from V and 9 bases from J, the gap between germline ends came to 17 bases. The CDR3 spans 14 residues. Germline V gene lookup returns CDR1 SGHNT and CDR2 YYREEE (reference sequence). The CDR3 region is CASSPFGGAPIQYF. In DNA form, the CDR3 reads TGTGCCAGCAGCCCCTTCGGAGGGGCCCCCATTCAGTACTTC.

The V gene is TRBV6-9, the J gene TRBJ2-7; D uncertain. Germline V lookup: CDR1 MNHGY, CDR2 SVAAGI. CDR3 length: 13 amino acids. Trimming stripped 2 bases from V and 5 bases from J, with 10 bases between. As DNA, the CDR3 is TGTGCCAGCAGTTATGTAGTTTTTGACGAGCAGTACTTC. This sequence encodes CASSYVVFDEQYF.

This clonotype has ten or more counts. This chain connects TRBV7-9 to TRBJ2-7; D unclear. CDR3 length: 12 residues. V was cut by 1 base and J by 6 bases, with 7 bases left in between. Germline CDR1 and CDR2: SEHNR and FQNEAQ (reference sequence). The CDR3: CASSLEAGEQYF. The CDR3 bases are TGTGCCAGCAGCTTAGAGGCTGGCGAGCAGTACTTC.

The CDR3 region is CASRLGQDNEKLFF. Here the CDR3 DNA reads TGCGCCAGCAGATTAGGGCAGGACAATGAAAAACTGTTTTTT. The genes are TRBV5-1 and TRBJ1-4; D gene unclear. The CDR3 covers 14 residues. Trimming pared 5 bases from V and 5 bases from J, leaving 13 bases between. Germline CDR1 reads SGHRS; CDR2 reads YFSETQ.

This clonotype has a single count. The chain carries TRBV19 and TRBJ1-2; D call uncertain. V gave up 5 bases and J gave up 2 bases, with 12 bases separating them. Per the germline V gene, CDR1 is LNHDA and CDR2 is SQIVND (reference sequence). CDR3 size: 14 residues. The CDR3 protein is CASSVRAENYGYTF. CDR3 DNA: TGTGCCAGTAGTGTTAGGGCAGAGAACTATGGCTACACCTTC. Based on the CDR3 plus reference TRBV19 and TRBJ1-2, the full variable domain is DGGITQSPKYLFRKEGQNVTLSCEQNLNHDAMYWYRQDPGQGLRLIYYSQIVNDFQKGDIAEGYSVSREKKESFPLTVTSAQKNPTAFYLCASSVRAENYGYTFGSGTRLTVV.

This clonotype has more than one count but fewer than ten. The chain carries TRBV10-3 and TRBJ2-6; no definite D call. The germline CDR1 and CDR2 sequences are ENHRY and SYGVKD. CDR3 size: 14 residues. V was cut by 4 bases and J by 4 bases, with 8 bases left in between. The CDR3 reads CAISVRTGANVLTF. The CDR3 nucleotides read TGTGCCATCAGTGTTAGGACCGGGGCCAACGTCCTGACTTTC.

V is TRBV19 and J is TRBJ1-1; no clear D. Per the germline V gene, CDR1 is LNHDA and CDR2 is SQIVND (reference sequence). The ends were cut back, 5 bases at V and 4 bases at J, with 14 bases in the middle. The CDR3 spans 14 residues. CDR3 in DNA: TGTGCCAGTAGTTCTATGGGATGGTCCACTGAAGCTTTCTTT. It encodes CASSSMGWSTEAFF.

This clonotype was recorded at least ten times. CDR3 amino acids: CASSWDATYEQYF. The CDR3 nucleotides are TGTGCCAGCAGTTGGGACGCAACCTACGAGCAGTACTTC. The chain uses TRBV6-2 or TRBV6-3 and TRBJ2-7; possibly TRBD1 or TRBD2 for D (5 bases each). Trimming pared 4 bases from V and 2 bases from J, leaving 9 bases between. CDR1 is MNHEY, CDR2 SVGEGT, per germline. This CDR3 comprises 13 residues.

This clonotype has only a few counts. The rearrangement joins TRBV19 to TRBJ2-4; 7 positions agree with TRBD1. Germline assignment: CDR1 LNHDA and CDR2 SQIVND (reference sequence). Trimming cost V 6 bases and J 2 bases; bases outside gene matches: 10. The CDR3 has 16 amino acids. CDR3 region: CASRMTGSSTKNIQYF. The CDR3 nucleotides are TGTGCCAGTAGGATGACAGGGAGTTCAACCAAAAACATTCAGTACTTC.

This clonotype occurred many times. The chain uses TRBV6-2 or TRBV6-3 and TRBJ2-2; D is unclear. This CDR3 is 18 amino acids long. V was pared by 2 bases and J by 4 bases, with 20 bases between. CDR1 and CDR2 from the germline V gene are MNHEY and SVGEGT. The CDR3 DNA follows: TGTGCCAGCAGTTACCAATTGGGAAGGTCTGCGGTCACCGGGGAGCTGTTTTTT. Translating gives CASSYQLGRSAVTGELFF.

The rearrangement links TRBV19 to TRBJ1-2; perhaps TRBD1 as D (6 bases). Trimming left V 5 bases short and J 8 bases short, with 18 bases between. The CDR3 loop spans 14 amino acids. CDR1 and CDR2 (germline): LNHDA, SQIVND (reference sequence). Written as DNA, the CDR3 is TGTGCCAGTAGTGCCCGAAACAGGGCTGGCGGCTACACCTTC. Translated: CASSARNRAGGYTF.

The chain employs TRBV7-3 and TRBJ2-2; D is possibly TRBD2 (6 bases). The CDR3 consists of 14 residues. Germline loops: CDR1 SGHTA, CDR2 FQGTGA. V lost 8 bases to trimming and J lost 4 bases, with 14 bases between them. The CDR3 DNA reads TGTGCCAGCCAGGAGGGCCGTGGCACCGGGGAGCTGTTTTTT. Translation gives CASQEGRGTGELFF.